This entry features one TCR beta chain sequence. Its antigen is undetermined. Time point noted: persistent/refractory GD, antithyroid drugs over 5 years with positive TRAb. The authors made the TCR library using RNA they extracted from PBMCs. The sample comes from a study of regulatory T cells in long-lasting Graves disease. Building of the TCR beta libraries involved iRepertoire HTBI primers and Arm-PCR of CDR3 regions. TCRdb re-analysed the multiplex PCR reads in MiXCR, keeping a single row per CDR3 protein. This sample carries 400,000 to 600,000 distinct CDR3 sequences, 20% to 25% of them seen once, and the ten largest clones take 7.1%. Study-wide results and caveats: Results may be inaccurate due to the small sample size. New patients shared 950 to 1,000 public clonotypes, fewer than the 2,741 shared by persistent patients.

This CDR3 has 15 amino acids. Germline V lookup: CDR1 MNHEY, CDR2 SMNVEV (reference sequence). Trimming pared 6 bases from V and 6 bases from J, leaving 17 bases between. This specimen consisted of peripheral blood mononuclear cells (PBMCs), obtained when the disease was refractory, from a patient treated with antithyroid drugs. The rearrangement uses TRBV27 and TRBJ2-2, with D perhaps TRBD2 (5 bases). The receptor's source is a female donor with Graves disease. CDR3 protein: CASSPTRYSSGELFF. The CDR3 DNA reads TGTGCCAGCAGCCCAACTAGATATAGTTCCGGGGAGCTGTTTTTT.